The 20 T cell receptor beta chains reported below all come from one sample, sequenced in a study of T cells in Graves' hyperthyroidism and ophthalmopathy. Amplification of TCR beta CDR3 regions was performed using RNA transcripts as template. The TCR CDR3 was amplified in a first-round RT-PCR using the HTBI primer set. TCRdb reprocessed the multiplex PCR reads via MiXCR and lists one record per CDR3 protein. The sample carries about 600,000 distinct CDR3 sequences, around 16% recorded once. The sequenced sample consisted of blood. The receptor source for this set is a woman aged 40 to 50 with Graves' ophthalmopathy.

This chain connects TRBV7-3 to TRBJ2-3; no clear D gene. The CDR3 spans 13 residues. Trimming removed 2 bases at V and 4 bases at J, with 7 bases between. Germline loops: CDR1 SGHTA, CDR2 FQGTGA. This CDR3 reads CASSLGNADTQYF. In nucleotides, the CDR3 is TGTGCCAGCAGCTTAGGGAACGCAGATACGCAGTATTTT.

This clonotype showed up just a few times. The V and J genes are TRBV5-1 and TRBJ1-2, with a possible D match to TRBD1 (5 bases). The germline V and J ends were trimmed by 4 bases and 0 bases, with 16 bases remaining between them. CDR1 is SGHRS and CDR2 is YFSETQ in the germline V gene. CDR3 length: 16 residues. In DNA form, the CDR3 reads TGCGCCAGCAGCCTAATGGGGGAAGTAGCTAACTATGGCTACACCTTC. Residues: CASSLMGEVANYGYTF.

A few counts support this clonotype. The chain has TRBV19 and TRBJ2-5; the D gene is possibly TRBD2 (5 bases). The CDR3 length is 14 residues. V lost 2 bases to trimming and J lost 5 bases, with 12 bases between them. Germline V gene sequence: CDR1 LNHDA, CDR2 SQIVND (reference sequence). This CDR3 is CASSIRGSSETQYF. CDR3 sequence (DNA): TGTGCCAGTAGTATACGGGGTAGTTCGGAGACCCAGTACTTC. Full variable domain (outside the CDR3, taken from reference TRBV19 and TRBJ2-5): DGGITQSPKYLFRKEGQNVTLSCEQNLNHDAMYWYRQDPGQGLRLIYYSQIVNDFQKGDIAEGYSVSREKKESFPLTVTSAQKNPTAFYLCASSIRGSSETQYFGPGTRLLVL.

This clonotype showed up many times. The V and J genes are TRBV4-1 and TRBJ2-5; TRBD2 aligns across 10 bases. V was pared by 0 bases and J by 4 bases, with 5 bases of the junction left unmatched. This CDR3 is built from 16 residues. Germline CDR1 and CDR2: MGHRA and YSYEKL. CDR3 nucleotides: TGCGCCAGCAGCCAAGAAATGAGCGGGAGGGGAGAGACCCAGTACTTC. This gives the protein CASSQEMSGRGETQYF.

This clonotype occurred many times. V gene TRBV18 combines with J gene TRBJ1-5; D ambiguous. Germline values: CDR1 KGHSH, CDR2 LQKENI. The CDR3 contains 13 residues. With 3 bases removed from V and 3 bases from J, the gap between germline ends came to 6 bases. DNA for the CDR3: TGTGCCAGCTCACCGTCTGTCAATCAGCCCCAGCATTTT. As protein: CASSPSVNQPQHF.

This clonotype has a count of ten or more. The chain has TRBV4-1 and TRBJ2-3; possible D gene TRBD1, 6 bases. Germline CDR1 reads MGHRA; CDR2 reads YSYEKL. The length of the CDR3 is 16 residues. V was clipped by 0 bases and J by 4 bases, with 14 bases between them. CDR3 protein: CASSQERGSRSDTQYF. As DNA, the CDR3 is TGCGCCAGCAGCCAAGAAAGGGGGAGCAGGTCAGATACGCAGTATTTT.

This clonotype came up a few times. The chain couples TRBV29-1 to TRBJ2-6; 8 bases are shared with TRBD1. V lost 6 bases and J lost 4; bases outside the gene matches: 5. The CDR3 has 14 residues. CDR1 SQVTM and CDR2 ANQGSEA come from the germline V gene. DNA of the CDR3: TGCAGCGTCCCGACAGGGGTAGGGGCCAACGTCCTGACTTTC. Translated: CSVPTGVGANVLTF.

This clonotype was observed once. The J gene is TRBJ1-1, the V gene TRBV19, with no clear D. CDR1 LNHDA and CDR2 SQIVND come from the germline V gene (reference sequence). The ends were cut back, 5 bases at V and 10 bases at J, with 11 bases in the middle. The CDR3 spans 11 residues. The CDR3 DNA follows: TGTGCCAGTAGTTTTGGCAGCGGAGCTTTCTTT. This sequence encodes CASSFGSGAFF.

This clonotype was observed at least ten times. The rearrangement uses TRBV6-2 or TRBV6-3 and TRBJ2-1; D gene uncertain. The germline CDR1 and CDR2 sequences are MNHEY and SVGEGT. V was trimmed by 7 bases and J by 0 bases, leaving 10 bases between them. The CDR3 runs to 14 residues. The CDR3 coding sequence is TGTGCCAGCACCGACTTAAGCTCCTACAATGAGCAGTTCTTC. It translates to CASTDLSSYNEQFF.

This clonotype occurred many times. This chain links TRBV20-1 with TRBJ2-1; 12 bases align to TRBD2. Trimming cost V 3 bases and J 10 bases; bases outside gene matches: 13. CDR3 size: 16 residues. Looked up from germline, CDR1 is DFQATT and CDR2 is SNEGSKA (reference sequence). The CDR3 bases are TGCAGTGCTAGTCCTAGCGGGAGGGCCAGCACGTGGGAGCAGTTCTTC. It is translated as CSASPSGRASTWEQFF.

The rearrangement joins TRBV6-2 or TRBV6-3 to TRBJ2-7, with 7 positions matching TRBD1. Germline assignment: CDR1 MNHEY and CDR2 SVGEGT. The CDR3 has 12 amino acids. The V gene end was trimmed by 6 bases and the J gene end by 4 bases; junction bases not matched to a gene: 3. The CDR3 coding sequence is TGTGCCAGCAGGATGGGACAGTACGAGCAGTACTTC. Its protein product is CASRMGQYEQYF.

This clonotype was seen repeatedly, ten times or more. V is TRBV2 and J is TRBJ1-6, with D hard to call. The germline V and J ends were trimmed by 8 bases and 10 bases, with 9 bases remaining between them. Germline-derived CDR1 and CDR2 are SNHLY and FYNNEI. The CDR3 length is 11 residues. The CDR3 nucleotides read TGTGCCAGCCGTGGGGAATCACCCCTCCACTTT. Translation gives CASRGESPLHF.

For the CDR3, the DNA is TGTGCCAGCAGCTGGCGACAGGGGGGCAATCAGCCCCAGCATTTT. This codes for CASSWRQGGNQPQHF. This chain links TRBV7-2 with TRBJ1-5; 9 positions agree with TRBD1. V gave up 4 bases and J gave up 2 bases; unmatched junction bases: 3. Germline V CDR1 and CDR2: SGHTA, FQGNSA. The CDR3 is 15 amino acids.

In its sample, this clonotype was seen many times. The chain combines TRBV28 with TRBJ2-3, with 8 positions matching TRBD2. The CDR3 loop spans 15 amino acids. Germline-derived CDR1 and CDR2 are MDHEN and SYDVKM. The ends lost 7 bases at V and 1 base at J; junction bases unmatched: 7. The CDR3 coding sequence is TGTGCCAGCAATACCCCGGGGGGGGGCACAGATACGCAGTATTTT. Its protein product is CASNTPGGGTDTQYF.

The DNA for the CDR3 is TGTGCCAGCAGCTCCCCCCCGGGGACTAGCGGGACCTACAATGAGCAGTTCTTC. This translates into CASSSPPGTSGTYNEQFF. The chain recombines TRBV7-9 with TRBJ2-1, with TRBD2 matching over 13 bases. The CDR3 spans 18 residues. CDR1 SEHNR and CDR2 FQNEAQ come from the germline V gene (reference sequence). The ends lost 4 bases at V and 2 bases at J; junction bases unmatched: 8.

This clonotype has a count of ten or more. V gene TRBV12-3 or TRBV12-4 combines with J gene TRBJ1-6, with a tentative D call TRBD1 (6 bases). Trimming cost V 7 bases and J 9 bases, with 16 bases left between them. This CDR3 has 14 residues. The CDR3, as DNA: TGTGCCAGCACCTATACAGGGTTCGCTTCACCCCTCCACTTT. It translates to CASTYTGFASPLHF.

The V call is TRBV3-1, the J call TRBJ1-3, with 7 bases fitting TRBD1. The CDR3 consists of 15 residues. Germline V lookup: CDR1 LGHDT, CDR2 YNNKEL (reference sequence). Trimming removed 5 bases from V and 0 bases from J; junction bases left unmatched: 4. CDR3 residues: CASSTDRNSGNTIYF. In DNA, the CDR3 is TGTGCCAGCAGCACGGACAGGAACTCTGGAAACACCATATATTTT.

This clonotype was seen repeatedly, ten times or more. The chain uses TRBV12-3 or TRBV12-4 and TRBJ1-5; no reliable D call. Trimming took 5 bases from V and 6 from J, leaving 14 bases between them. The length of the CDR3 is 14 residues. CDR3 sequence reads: CASSRRAGGQPQHF. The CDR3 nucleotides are TGTGCCAGCAGTCGACGGGCCGGAGGTCAGCCCCAGCATTTT.

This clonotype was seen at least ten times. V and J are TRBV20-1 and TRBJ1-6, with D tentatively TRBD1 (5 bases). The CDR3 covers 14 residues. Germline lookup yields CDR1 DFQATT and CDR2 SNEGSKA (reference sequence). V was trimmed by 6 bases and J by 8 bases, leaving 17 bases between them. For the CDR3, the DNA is TGCAGTGCCCCCGGGACGGTCACATATTCACCCCTCCACTTT. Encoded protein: CSAPGTVTYSPLHF.

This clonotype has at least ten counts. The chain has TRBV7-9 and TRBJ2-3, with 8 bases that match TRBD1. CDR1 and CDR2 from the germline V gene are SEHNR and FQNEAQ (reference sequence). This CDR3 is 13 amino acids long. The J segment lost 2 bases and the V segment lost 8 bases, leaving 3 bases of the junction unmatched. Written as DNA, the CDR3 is TGTGCCAGCGGACAGGGATACACAGATACGCAGTATTTT. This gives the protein CASGQGYTDTQYF.